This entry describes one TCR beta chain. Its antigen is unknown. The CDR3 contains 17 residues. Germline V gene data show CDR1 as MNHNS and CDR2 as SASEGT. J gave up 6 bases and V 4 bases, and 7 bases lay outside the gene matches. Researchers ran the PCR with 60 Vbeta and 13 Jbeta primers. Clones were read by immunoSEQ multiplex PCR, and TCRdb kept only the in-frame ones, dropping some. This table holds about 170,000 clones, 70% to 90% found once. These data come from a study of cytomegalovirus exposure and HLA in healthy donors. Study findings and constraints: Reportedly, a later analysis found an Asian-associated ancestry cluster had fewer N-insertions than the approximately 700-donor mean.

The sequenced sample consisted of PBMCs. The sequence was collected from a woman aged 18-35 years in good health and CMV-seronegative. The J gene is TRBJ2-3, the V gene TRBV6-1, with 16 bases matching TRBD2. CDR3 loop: CASSASGTSGRVDTQYF. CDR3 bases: TGTGCCAGCAGTGCCTCCGGGACTAGCGGGAGGGTTGATACGCAGTATTTT.